These 26 T cell receptor beta chains originate from one sample sequenced in a study of cytomegalovirus exposure and HLA in healthy donors (dated by TCRdb to between 2016 and 2019). Library creation used the immunoSEQ multiplex PCR assay. The multiplex PCR relied on a mix of 60 forward primers for TCR Vbeta segments and 13 reverse primers for TCR Jbeta segments. Entries here come from immuneACCESS through TCRdb and include only in-frame sequences with V and J called. Some clones fail to appear in such tables; in the studies checked, an unresolved V gene covers under half of the shortfall, and the cause of the remainder is unknown. Here the sample has some 110,000 clones; approximately 78% occur a single time. The top ten clones comprise 22% of the sample. Sample: PBMCs. These receptor sequences come from a man younger than 40 in good health and CMV-seropositive.

This chain connects TRBV7-2 to TRBJ2-5; perhaps TRBD2 as D (7 bases). With 5 bases removed from V and 5 bases from J, the gap between germline ends came to 18 bases. Germline V lookup: CDR1 SGHTA, CDR2 FQGNSA. The CDR3 runs 15 residues. The CDR3 loop is CASSRTRGGAETQYF. CDR3 in DNA: TGTGCCAGCAGCCGTACCCGTGGGGGGGCGGAGACCCAGTACTTC.

The chain is built from TRBV11-2 and TRBJ1-2; weak D call: TRBD1 (6 bases). CDR3 length: 17 amino acids. Germline assignment: CDR1 SGHAT and CDR2 FQNNGV. V shed 2 bases and J shed 8 bases, with 24 bases lying between them. The CDR3 loop is CASSLLDGQSPVWGYTF. CDR3 nucleotides: TGTGCCAGCAGCTTATTGGACGGACAGTCCCCGGTGTGGGGCTACACCTTC. The whole variable domain, remainder taken from reference TRBV11-2 and TRBJ1-2, is EAGVAQSPRYKIIEKRQSVAFWCNPISGHATLYWYQQILGQGPKLLIQFQNNGVVDDSQLPKDRFSAERLKGVDSTLKIQPAKLEDSAVYLCASSLLDGQSPVWGYTFGSGTRLTVV.

This chain joins TRBV6-5 and TRBJ1-1; no firm D call. V was pared by 2 bases and J by 3 bases, with 7 bases between. This CDR3 contains 13 residues. Germline V gives CDR1 MNHEY, CDR2 SVGAGI. CDR3 sequence (DNA): TGTGCCAGCAGTTACGCCCGGGACACTGAAGCTTTCTTT. This translates into CASSYARDTEAFF.

There are a few counts of this clone. This chain joins TRBV2 and TRBJ1-5; D is possibly TRBD1 (6 bases). In germline, CDR1 is SNHLY, CDR2 FYNNEI. The V gene lost 4 bases and the J gene lost 6 bases, with 7 bases spanning the gap. The CDR3 covers 12 residues. The CDR3 DNA follows: TGTGCCAGCAGTGGGGACATTCAGCCCCAGCATTTT. It specifies CASSGDIQPQHF.

CDR3 amino acids: CASGLDSNTDTQYF. The CDR3 DNA is TGTGCCAGCGGCCTGGACAGTAACACAGATACGCAGTATTTT. The chain carries TRBV25-1 and TRBJ2-3; possible D gene TRBD1, 6 bases. V lost 8 bases and J 2 bases, leaving 14 bases between the germline ends. CDR1 and CDR2 (germline): MGHDK, SYGVNS. The CDR3 loop spans 14 amino acids.

The chain couples TRBV28 to TRBJ2-5, with 9 bases matching TRBD1. The DNA end is more similar to TRBJ2-7, so the J call may be wrong. The CDR3 is 14 amino acids. The germline gives CDR1 MDHEN, CDR2 SYDVKM. The CDR3 spells CASFRGQGVNEQYF. The CDR3 bases are TGTGCCAGCTTCCGGGGACAGGGTGTCAACGAGCAGTACTTC.

The J gene is TRBJ2-2, the V gene TRBV4-1; no reliable D call. The CDR3 runs to 16 residues. V was clipped by 1 base and J by 1 base, with 10 bases between them. Per germline, CDR1 MGHRA and CDR2 YSYEKL. CDR3 in amino acids: CASSQVPIENTGELFF. The CDR3 DNA reads TGCGCCAGCAGCCAAGTCCCGATAGAGAACACCGGGGAGCTGTTTTTT.

The chain has TRBV6-1 and TRBJ1-5; 7 nucleotides line up with TRBD1. Per the germline V gene, CDR1 is MNHNS and CDR2 is SASEGT. The length of the CDR3 is 16 residues. The J segment lost 7 bases and the V segment lost 2 bases, leaving 11 bases of the junction unmatched. The CDR3 is CASSEFLGGLNQPQHF. The DNA for the CDR3 is TGTGCCAGCAGTGAATTTTTAGGGGGCTTAAACCAGCCCCAGCATTTT.

This CDR3 reads CASTRDRDITEAFF. The CDR3 bases are TGTGCCAGTACTAGGGACAGGGACATCACTGAAGCTTTCTTT. This chain uses TRBV19 with TRBJ1-1; TRBD1 agrees at 9 bases. V trimming: 7 bases; J trimming: 4 bases; junction bases outside the gene matches: 7. This CDR3 has 14 amino acids. The germline gives CDR1 LNHDA, CDR2 SQIVND (reference sequence).

The V gene is TRBV29-1, the J gene TRBJ2-3; 13 bases align to TRBD2. In germline, CDR1 is SQVTM, CDR2 ANQGSEA. The J segment lost 2 bases and the V segment lost 6 bases, leaving 5 bases of the junction unmatched. This CDR3 comprises 15 residues. DNA for the CDR3: TGCAGCGTACGACTAGCGGGGGGCTACACAGATACGCAGTATTTT. Its translation: CSVRLAGGYTDTQYF.

The chain recombines TRBV5-6 with TRBJ2-7; 8 nucleotides line up with TRBD1. CDR1 and CDR2 from the germline V gene are SGHDT and YYEEEE. This CDR3 comprises 14 residues. V gave up 3 bases and J gave up 0 bases; unmatched junction bases: 2. CDR3: CASSWGTGSYEQYV. Written as DNA, the CDR3 is TGTGCCAGCAGCTGGGGGACAGGCTCCTACGAGCAGTACGTC.

This clone was found once. DNA for the CDR3: TGTGCCAGCTCACCTCCAGAGCGCTACGAGCAGTACGTC. Amino acids: CASSPPERYEQYV. The gene calls are TRBV18 and TRBJ2-7; D ambiguous. This CDR3 contains 13 residues. Deletions cut 3 bases from V and 3 bases from J, with 9 bases between. Germline CDR1 KGHSH, CDR2 LQKENI.

V and J are TRBV30 and TRBJ1-3; 9 nucleotides match TRBD1. The CDR3 has 17 amino acids. Germline CDR1 GTSNPN, CDR2 SVGIG (reference sequence). The V gene end was trimmed by 5 bases and the J gene end by 5 bases; junction bases not matched to a gene: 16. CDR3 sequence (DNA): TGTGCCTGGTTCCGGGACAGGGCGACCAAGGGGAGAAACACCATATATTTT. Its translation is CAWFRDRATKGRNTIYF.

There are a few counts of this clone. The chain carries TRBV7-6 and TRBJ2-2; tentatively, D is TRBD1 (5 bases). Trimming removed 2 bases at V and 2 bases at J, with 12 bases between. Germline V gene sequence: CDR1 SGHVS, CDR2 FNYEAQ. The CDR3 loop spans 16 amino acids. As DNA, the CDR3 is TGTGCCAGCAGCTTACAGGGTCTGGGAAACACCGGGGAGCTGTTTTTT. Translated: CASSLQGLGNTGELFF.

This clone was found a few times. This sequence joins TRBV5-1 and TRBJ2-2; unclear D gene. This CDR3 region has 14 residues. The V end was cut by 3 bases, the J end by 3 bases, with 9 bases between. Germline V gene sequence: CDR1 SGHRS, CDR2 YFSETQ. CDR3 residues: CASSSGFDTGELFF. The CDR3 bases are TGCGCCAGCAGCTCAGGATTTGACACCGGGGAGCTGTTTTTT.

CDR3 sequence: CAISERMGGALLYEQYF. The CDR3 region has the DNA TGTGCCATCAGCGAGAGGATGGGCGGGGCCTTGTTGTACGAGCAGTACTTC. The rearrangement joins TRBV10-3 to TRBJ2-7, with a possible D match to TRBD2 (6 bases). The V end was cut by 6 bases, the J end by 4 bases, with 25 bases between. The CDR3 is 17 residues long. CDR1 and CDR2 from the germline V gene are ENHRY and SYGVKD.

On this clone itself: The sample carries other DNA sequences with the same CDR3. The rearrangement links TRBV9 to TRBJ1-5, with D unresolved. The CDR3 extends over 15 amino acids. Between the trimmed V and J ends, which lost 0 bases and 0 bases, there was a span of 7 bases. The germline V gene has CDR1 SGDLS and CDR2 YYNGEE. In DNA form, the CDR3 reads TGTGCCAGCAGCGTAGACAGTTATAGCAATCAGCCCCAGCATTTT. Protein sequence: CASSVDSYSNQPQHF.

The rearrangement joins TRBV5-1 to TRBJ2-3, with TRBD1 matching 10 bases. Losses at the gene ends were 0 bases for V and 1 base for J; bases not matched to a gene: 14. Germline CDR1 is SGHRS and CDR2 is YFSETQ. This CDR3 is built from 20 residues. The CDR3 is CASSLGPGQGFAGGTDTQYF. CDR3 DNA: TGCGCCAGCAGCTTGGGGCCGGGACAGGGGTTTGCGGGGGGCACAGATACGCAGTATTTT.

Of note for this clone: Germline and junction disagree at one end, which may indicate a read error. This chain uses TRBV7-6 with TRBJ2-1; 10 positions match TRBD2. The CDR3 has 16 amino acids. The germline gives CDR1 SGHVS, CDR2 FNYEAQ. CDR3 in DNA: TGTGCCAGCAGCCTAGCCTCGCGGACTAGCGGACTCGAGCAGTTCTTC. Translated, it gives CASSLASRTSGLEQFF. The whole variable domain, remainder taken from reference TRBV7-6 and TRBJ2-1, is GAGVSQSPRYKVTKRGQDVALRCDPISGHVSLYWYRQALGQGPEFLTYFNYEAQQDKSGLPNDRFSAERPEGSISTLTIQRTEQRDSAMYRCASSLASRTSGLEQFFGPGTRLTVL.

The V call is TRBV12-1, the J call TRBJ2-3; TRBD2 reflects the table's D call only, with no check against the DNA. TRBV12-1 is a recognized pseudogene. The CDR3 consists of 18 residues. The CDR3: CASQTGLAGGPSPDTQYF. CDR3 bases: TGTGCCAGTCAAACTGGACTAGCGGGGGGGCCCTCCCCAGATACGCAGTATTTT.

This clone has just a few counts. The V and J genes are TRBV6-6 and TRBJ2-5; D gene ambiguous. CDR3 length: 12 residues. Looked up from germline, CDR1 is MNHNY and CDR2 is SVGAGI (reference sequence). Between the trimmed V and J ends, which lost 0 bases and 7 bases, there was a span of 6 bases. The CDR3 nucleotides read TGTGCCAGCAGTTACTCGTTCGGGACCCAGTACTTC. This gives the protein CASSYSFGTQYF.

This chain joins TRBV9 and TRBJ1-2; 7 nucleotides match TRBD1. In germline, CDR1 is SGDLS, CDR2 YYNGEE. The length of the CDR3 is 14 residues. Germline trimming cut 4 bases from V and 6 bases from J; bases unmatched to any gene: 9. The CDR3 DNA reads TGTGCCAGCAGCCCAAATACAGGGGCTGATGGCTACACCTTC. As protein: CASSPNTGADGYTF.

This chain connects TRBV27 to TRBJ2-3; D perhaps matches TRBD1 (6 bases). V gave up 6 bases and J gave up 4 bases, with 20 bases separating them. CDR1 and CDR2 from the germline V gene are MNHEY and SMNVEV (reference sequence). This CDR3 region has 16 residues. The DNA of the CDR3 is TGTGCCAGCAGCCCCTTTACAGGGTTCTGGTCAGATACGCAGTATTTT. This sequence encodes CASSPFTGFWSDTQYF.

The J gene is TRBJ1-3, the V gene TRBV29-1; tentative D call: TRBD1 (5 bases). V gave up 4 bases and J gave up 0 bases, with 13 bases separating them. CDR3 size: 15 residues. Germline V lookup: CDR1 SQVTM, CDR2 ANQGSEA. CDR3 coding DNA: TGCAGCGTTGTTCAGGGATCGAACTCTGGAAACACCATATATTTT. Amino acids: CSVVQGSNSGNTIYF.

J is TRBJ2-2 and V is TRBV30; TRBD1 aligns across 8 bases. J gave up 5 bases and V 0 bases, and 5 bases lay outside the gene matches. The CDR3 is 15 residues long. The V gene's germline CDR1 is GTSNPN and CDR2 SVGIG (reference sequence). The CDR3 loop reads CAWSVGTGGTGELFF. The CDR3 region has the DNA TGTGCCTGGAGTGTCGGGACAGGTGGGACCGGGGAGCTGTTTTTT.

The CDR3 sequence is CASSDRGGKNIQYF. CDR3 coding DNA: TGTGCCAGCAGCGACAGGGGCGGAAAAAACATTCAGTACTTC. The rearrangement joins TRBV6-5 to TRBJ2-4; 8 bases align to TRBD1. J gave up 4 bases and V 6 bases, and 5 bases lay outside the gene matches. This CDR3 region has 14 residues. The germline gives CDR1 MNHEY, CDR2 SVGAGI.